Described below is a single T cell receptor beta chain sequence and its context. The clone's antigen remains unknown. Per-base qualities were not stored, and no clone one base away is much larger. Trimming at the junction amounts to 0 bases on V and 2 bases on J, and the germline ends lie 11 bases apart. CDR1 and CDR2 are read off the germline V gene (reference sequence) as LNHDA and SQIVND. Taken from cysteine to phenylalanine, the CDR3 has 16 residues. Only the CDR3 part of the read is kept: 48 bases, read in frame from the first base. These data belong to a study of blood T cell repertoires in COVID-19 (dated by TCRdb to about 2020). The study in broad terms: The collaborator samples originated in the United States, Italy and Spain and spanned the acute and convalescent phases of COVID-19. The samples were drawn from the first 160 participants of the ongoing ImmuneRACE study and from some 1,300 subjects provided by 6 global collaborators. A freely available public database, intended as a resource for researchers studying the immune response to SARS-CoV-2, is where the repertoires were released. HLA class I and class II types, where available, came from metadata supplied by the sample provider rather than from assay-based typing. The prospective study material was composed of cDNA or gDNA derived from T cells, B-cell-depleted T cells, or PBMCs. The dataset comprised deeply sampled blood TCRbeta repertoires from subjects exposed to, actively infected with, or recovered from COVID-19. Nearly every sample came with metadata listing a de-identified subject ID, COVID-19 status, age in years and sex.

What the work shows at the level of the full study, not this receptor alone: How much clinical and demographic metadata was included differed by source and by participant, and the metadata was provided uncurated.

TCRbeta CDR3 regions were amplified from genomic DNA using the immunoSEQ Assay, a bias-controlled multiplex PCR. Processing in the source paper ran as follows. The number of nucleated cells in each sample was estimated from the amplification of reference gene primers within the assay. To quantify the absolute abundance of each unique TCRbeta CDR3 rearrangement, sequence reads were collapsed and filtered. Productive Simpson clonality was computed per sample as the square root of Simpson's diversity index over productive rearrangements. Not all clones reach the TCRdb copy of this immuneACCESS table, which keeps in-frame sequences only. Checked studies attribute under half of the gap to unresolved V genes and leave the rest unexplained. V and J calls and clone size are those listed in that table; D and trimming were worked out from the DNA. The sample table contains more than 250,000 clones; only one count was recorded for about 90% of them. The ten most abundant clones make up about 1.5% of the sample.

In the prospective study, participants were about 18 to 95 years old, resided in about two dozen geographic areas of the United States, and were enrolled through a virtual design. To assign participants to cohorts, the prospective study relied on clinical history that participants themselves reported in a screening survey and a study questionnaire. Mobile phlebotomists in the prospective study collected whole blood, serum and a nasopharyngeal or oropharyngeal swab from every participant. Participants in the prospective study had the option to provide additional blood draws and questionnaires over an approximately 2-month period. Blood samples from the prospective study were shipped frozen or at room temperature prior to DNA extraction.

Rearrangement joined TRBV19 to TRBJ2-4; TRBD2 is a weak D gene call, 5 bases matching. This TCR was recovered from a woman under 30 with acute COVID-19. Material for sequencing was PBMCs or T cells enriched from blood (not recorded which). The CDR3 loop reads CASSIDGGRTKNIQYF. The nucleotide sequence is given as TGTGCCAGTAGTATAGATGGTGGGAGAACCAAAAACATTCAGTACTTC.